Below are 7 T cell receptor beta chains sequenced from a single sample in a study of T-cell memory formation after mild COVID-19. MiXCR was run by TCRdb on the 5' RACE reads, yielding one entry per CDR3 protein. The table records tens of thousands of distinct CDR3 sequences, over 9.5% of them present only once. The sample consisted of PBMCs or a T cell subset sorted from them (not recorded which). The receptor set was obtained from a man in his late teens or twenties who had mild COVID-19 (a few samples of this study predate the infection). Cell type and time point are not known.

This clonotype was counted ten times or more. The V and J genes are TRBV11-1 and TRBJ2-5; weak D call: TRBD2 (5 bases). With 4 bases removed from V and 1 base from J, the gap between germline ends came to 13 bases. Germline assignment: CDR1 SGHAT and CDR2 FQDESV (reference sequence). The CDR3 is 15 residues long. The CDR3 nucleotides are TGTGCCAGCAGCTGGTGGGGAGCGGCCCAAGAGACCCAGTACTTC. Protein product: CASSWWGAAQETQYF.

This clonotype has a single count. The genes are TRBV4-1 and TRBJ2-1; 7 bases are a match to TRBD2. Trimming removed 4 bases from V and 4 bases from J; junction bases left unmatched: 10. The CDR3 sequence is 16 residues long. Germline V lookup: CDR1 MGHRA, CDR2 YSYEKL. The CDR3 region has the DNA TGCGCCAGCAGCCCTAGAGGGAGGGGTGGATACAATGAGCAGTTCTTC. Protein sequence: CASSPRGRGGYNEQFF.

This clonotype was seen ten or more times. The chain joins TRBV7-2 to TRBJ1-1; perhaps TRBD1 as D (5 bases). The CDR3 loop spans 15 amino acids. With 1 base removed from V and 5 bases from J, the gap between germline ends came to 14 bases. Germline CDR1 SGHTA, CDR2 FQGNSA. The CDR3 DNA sequence: TGTGCCAGCAGCTTAGGTCGGGGGATGGTGACTGAAGCTTTCTTT. This gives the protein CASSLGRGMVTEAFF.

The table lists this clonotype with many counts. V usage is TRBV7-9 and J usage is TRBJ1-2; D may be TRBD1 (5 bases). Germline V lookup: CDR1 SEHNR, CDR2 FQNEAQ (reference sequence). The CDR3 is 12 residues long. The ends were cut back, 2 bases at V and 8 bases at J, with 9 bases in the middle. The CDR3 region is CASSLTGVGYTF. Here the CDR3 DNA reads TGTGCCAGCAGCTTAACGGGGGTCGGCTACACCTTC.

This clonotype showed up just a few times. CDR3 loop: CASSLGQMGNTEAFF. Here the CDR3 DNA reads TGTGCCAGCAGCTTGGGACAGATGGGGAACACTGAAGCTTTCTTT. The V and J genes are TRBV5-5 and TRBJ1-1; TRBD1 is a possible D gene (5 bases). The germline V gene encodes CDR1 SGHKS and CDR2 YYEKEE (reference sequence). Between the trimmed V and J ends, which lost 0 bases and 1 base, there was a span of 10 bases. The CDR3 extends over 15 amino acids.

This clonotype was seen at least ten times. The J gene is TRBJ2-1, the V gene TRBV5-5; D is ambiguous. V lost 4 bases and J lost 2, with 10 bases in between. CDR3 length: 14 residues. The germline gives CDR1 SGHKS, CDR2 YYEKEE (reference sequence). Here the CDR3 reads CASSPRATYNEQFF. DNA of the CDR3: TGTGCCAGCAGCCCTAGGGCCACCTACAATGAGCAGTTCTTC.

This clonotype was observed many times. The chain combines TRBV9 with TRBJ1-5; D is ambiguous. CDR1 is SGDLS and CDR2 is YYNGEE in the germline V gene. V was clipped by 9 bases and J by 6 bases, with 19 bases between them. The CDR3 is made up of 14 amino acids. CDR3 DNA sequence: TGTGCCAACGAAGGCCCCGGAGGTAGTCAGCCCCAGCATTTT. It specifies CANEGPGGSQPQHF.